The T cell receptor beta chain described here comes from a study of CD8 T cells in ankylosing spondylitis. Construction of TCR beta libraries was performed using quantitative 5'-RACE with molecular barcodes. TCRdb independently ran MiXCR on the 5' RACE reads; one entry per CDR3 protein. This table holds 700,000 to 850,000 distinct CDR3 sequences, 10% to 15% found once. This clonotype was observed many times. Its antigen is not identified. The study, taken as a whole, reports: Disease-linked clones displayed a CD8+ phenotype and appeared relatively rarely in peripheral blood. Matched synovial fluid from ankylosing spondylitis patients was reported to be enriched for disease-linked clones. Eight highly homologous variants made up a TCR beta motif, and this motif appeared characteristic of ankylosing spondylitis blood.

V lost 4 bases, J lost 1 base, and 5 bases stayed unmatched. Germline assignment: CDR1 ENHRY and CDR2 SYGVKD. The CDR3 is made up of 16 amino acids. The source material was blood, either unsorted or a sorted T cell fraction (not recorded which). The chain joins TRBV10-3 to TRBJ2-1; 9 bases map to TRBD2. This sequence was found in a male donor with ankylosing spondylitis. DNA of the CDR3: TGTGCCATCAGTGGCACCAGCGGGGGGTCCTACAATGAGCAGTTCTTC. Its protein product is CAISGTSGGSYNEQFF.